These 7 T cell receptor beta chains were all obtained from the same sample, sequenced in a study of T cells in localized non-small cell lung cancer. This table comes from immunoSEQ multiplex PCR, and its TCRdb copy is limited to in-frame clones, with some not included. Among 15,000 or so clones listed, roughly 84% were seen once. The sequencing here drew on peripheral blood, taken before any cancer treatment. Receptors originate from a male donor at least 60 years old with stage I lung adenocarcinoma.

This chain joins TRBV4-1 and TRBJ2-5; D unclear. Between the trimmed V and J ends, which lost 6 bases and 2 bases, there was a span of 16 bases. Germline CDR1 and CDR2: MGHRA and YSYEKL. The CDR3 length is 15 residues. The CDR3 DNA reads TGCGCCAGCAGTTTAACCTCTTCCAATCAAGAGACCCAGTACTTC. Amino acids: CASSLTSSNQETQYF.

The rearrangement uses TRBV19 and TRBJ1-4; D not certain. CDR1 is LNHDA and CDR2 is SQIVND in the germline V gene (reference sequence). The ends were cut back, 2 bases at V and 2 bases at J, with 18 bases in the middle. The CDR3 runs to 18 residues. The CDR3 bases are TGTGCCAGTAGTATATATCGGGCGACACTAGGGACTAATGAAAAACTGTTTTTT. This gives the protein CASSIYRATLGTNEKLFF.

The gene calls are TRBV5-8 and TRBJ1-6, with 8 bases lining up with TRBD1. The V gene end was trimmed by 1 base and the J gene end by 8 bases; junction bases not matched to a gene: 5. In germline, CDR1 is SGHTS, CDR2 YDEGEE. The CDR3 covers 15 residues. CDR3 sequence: CASSLKTGADSPLHF. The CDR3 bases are TGTGCCAGCAGCTTGAAGACAGGGGCCGATTCACCCCTCCACTTT. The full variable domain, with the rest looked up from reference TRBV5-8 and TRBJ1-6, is EAGVTQSPTHLIKTRGQQATLRCSPISGHTSVYWYQQALGLGLQFLLWYDEGEERNRGNFPPRFSGRQFPNYSSELNVNALELEDSALYLCASSLKTGADSPLHFGNGTRLTVT.

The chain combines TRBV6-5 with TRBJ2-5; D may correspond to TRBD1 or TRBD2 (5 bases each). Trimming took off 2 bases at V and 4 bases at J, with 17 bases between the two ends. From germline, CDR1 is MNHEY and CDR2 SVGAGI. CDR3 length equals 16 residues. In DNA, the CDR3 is TGTGCCAGCAGTTACGTAGTGGCTGGGGGTTCAGAGACCCAGTACTTC. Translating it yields CASSYVVAGGSETQYF.

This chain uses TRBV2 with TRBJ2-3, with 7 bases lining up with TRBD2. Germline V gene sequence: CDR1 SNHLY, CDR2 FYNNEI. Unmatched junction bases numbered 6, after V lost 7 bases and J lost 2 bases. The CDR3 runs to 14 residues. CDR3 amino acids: CASTRDYFTDTQYF. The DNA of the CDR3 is TGTGCCAGCACACGGGACTACTTCACAGATACGCAGTATTTT.

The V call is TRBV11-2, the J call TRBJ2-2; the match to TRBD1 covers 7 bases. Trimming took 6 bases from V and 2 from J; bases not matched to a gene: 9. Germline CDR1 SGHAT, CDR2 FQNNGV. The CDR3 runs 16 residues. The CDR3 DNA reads TGTGCCAGCAGGCGTACCGGGACAGCTAACACCGGGGAGCTGTTTTTT. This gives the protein CASRRTGTANTGELFF.

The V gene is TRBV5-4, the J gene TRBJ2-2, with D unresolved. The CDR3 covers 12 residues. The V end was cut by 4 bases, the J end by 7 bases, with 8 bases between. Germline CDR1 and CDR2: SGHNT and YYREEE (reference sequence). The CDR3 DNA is TGTGCCAGCAGCACCTGGGACGGGGAGCTGTTTTTT. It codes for CASSTWDGELFF.